The T cell receptor beta chain under discussion was sequenced for a study of vaccination and CD4 T cells after COVID-19. Study background: A CEFX pool, an HIV-1 Nef pool, or no peptide went to control cultures.

In germline, CDR1 is MNHEY, CDR2 SMNVEV (reference sequence). V trimming: 6 bases; J trimming: 2 bases; junction bases outside the gene matches: 5. The CDR3 runs 14 residues. Scientists ran DNA taken from cultured CD4+ T cells through the Oncomine TCR Beta short-read assay for sequencing. Each CDR3 protein is one row after TCRdb ran MiXCR on the PCR reads. The sample has several thousand distinct CDR3 sequences; about 59% are singletons. Details on this clonotype: Antigen: not known.

Stated treatment: roughly nine-day PBMC culture with coronavirus spike peptide pools or control peptides (ViraFEST assay). ViraFEST used peptide pools to expand antigen-specific T cells and subsequently sequenced their TCRs. The sample here was cultured CD4+ T cells from blood, taken after SARS-CoV-2 vaccination. The sequence was collected from a human donor with COVID-19. The chain uses TRBV27 and TRBJ2-3; 7 nucleotides agree with TRBD1. The CDR3 spells CASRRQGPTDTQYF. DNA of the CDR3: TGTGCCAGCAGGAGACAGGGTCCCACAGATACGCAGTATTTT.